This TCR beta chain was sequenced in a study of blood T cell repertoires in COVID-19. The study assigned cohorts using participant-reported clinical history. The count of this clone is one. This CDR3 has 13 residues. The V gene's germline CDR1 is GTSNPN and CDR2 SVGIG (reference sequence). The germline V and J ends were trimmed by 1 base and 5 bases, with 9 bases remaining between them. The table came from immunoSEQ multiplex PCR; TCRdb's copy has only in-frame clones and leaves some out. Found here are roughly 400,000 clones, just under 90% of them singletons; the top ten hold about a tenth. The receptor comes from a woman aged 45 to 65 who had recovered from COVID-19. The chain uses TRBV30 and TRBJ1-5, with D perhaps TRBD1 (5 bases). The source material was PBMCs or T cells enriched from blood (not recorded which). CDR3 DNA: TGTGCCTGGAGTGCCAGGGTGGATCAGCCCCAGCATTTT. This sequence encodes CAWSARVDQPQHF.